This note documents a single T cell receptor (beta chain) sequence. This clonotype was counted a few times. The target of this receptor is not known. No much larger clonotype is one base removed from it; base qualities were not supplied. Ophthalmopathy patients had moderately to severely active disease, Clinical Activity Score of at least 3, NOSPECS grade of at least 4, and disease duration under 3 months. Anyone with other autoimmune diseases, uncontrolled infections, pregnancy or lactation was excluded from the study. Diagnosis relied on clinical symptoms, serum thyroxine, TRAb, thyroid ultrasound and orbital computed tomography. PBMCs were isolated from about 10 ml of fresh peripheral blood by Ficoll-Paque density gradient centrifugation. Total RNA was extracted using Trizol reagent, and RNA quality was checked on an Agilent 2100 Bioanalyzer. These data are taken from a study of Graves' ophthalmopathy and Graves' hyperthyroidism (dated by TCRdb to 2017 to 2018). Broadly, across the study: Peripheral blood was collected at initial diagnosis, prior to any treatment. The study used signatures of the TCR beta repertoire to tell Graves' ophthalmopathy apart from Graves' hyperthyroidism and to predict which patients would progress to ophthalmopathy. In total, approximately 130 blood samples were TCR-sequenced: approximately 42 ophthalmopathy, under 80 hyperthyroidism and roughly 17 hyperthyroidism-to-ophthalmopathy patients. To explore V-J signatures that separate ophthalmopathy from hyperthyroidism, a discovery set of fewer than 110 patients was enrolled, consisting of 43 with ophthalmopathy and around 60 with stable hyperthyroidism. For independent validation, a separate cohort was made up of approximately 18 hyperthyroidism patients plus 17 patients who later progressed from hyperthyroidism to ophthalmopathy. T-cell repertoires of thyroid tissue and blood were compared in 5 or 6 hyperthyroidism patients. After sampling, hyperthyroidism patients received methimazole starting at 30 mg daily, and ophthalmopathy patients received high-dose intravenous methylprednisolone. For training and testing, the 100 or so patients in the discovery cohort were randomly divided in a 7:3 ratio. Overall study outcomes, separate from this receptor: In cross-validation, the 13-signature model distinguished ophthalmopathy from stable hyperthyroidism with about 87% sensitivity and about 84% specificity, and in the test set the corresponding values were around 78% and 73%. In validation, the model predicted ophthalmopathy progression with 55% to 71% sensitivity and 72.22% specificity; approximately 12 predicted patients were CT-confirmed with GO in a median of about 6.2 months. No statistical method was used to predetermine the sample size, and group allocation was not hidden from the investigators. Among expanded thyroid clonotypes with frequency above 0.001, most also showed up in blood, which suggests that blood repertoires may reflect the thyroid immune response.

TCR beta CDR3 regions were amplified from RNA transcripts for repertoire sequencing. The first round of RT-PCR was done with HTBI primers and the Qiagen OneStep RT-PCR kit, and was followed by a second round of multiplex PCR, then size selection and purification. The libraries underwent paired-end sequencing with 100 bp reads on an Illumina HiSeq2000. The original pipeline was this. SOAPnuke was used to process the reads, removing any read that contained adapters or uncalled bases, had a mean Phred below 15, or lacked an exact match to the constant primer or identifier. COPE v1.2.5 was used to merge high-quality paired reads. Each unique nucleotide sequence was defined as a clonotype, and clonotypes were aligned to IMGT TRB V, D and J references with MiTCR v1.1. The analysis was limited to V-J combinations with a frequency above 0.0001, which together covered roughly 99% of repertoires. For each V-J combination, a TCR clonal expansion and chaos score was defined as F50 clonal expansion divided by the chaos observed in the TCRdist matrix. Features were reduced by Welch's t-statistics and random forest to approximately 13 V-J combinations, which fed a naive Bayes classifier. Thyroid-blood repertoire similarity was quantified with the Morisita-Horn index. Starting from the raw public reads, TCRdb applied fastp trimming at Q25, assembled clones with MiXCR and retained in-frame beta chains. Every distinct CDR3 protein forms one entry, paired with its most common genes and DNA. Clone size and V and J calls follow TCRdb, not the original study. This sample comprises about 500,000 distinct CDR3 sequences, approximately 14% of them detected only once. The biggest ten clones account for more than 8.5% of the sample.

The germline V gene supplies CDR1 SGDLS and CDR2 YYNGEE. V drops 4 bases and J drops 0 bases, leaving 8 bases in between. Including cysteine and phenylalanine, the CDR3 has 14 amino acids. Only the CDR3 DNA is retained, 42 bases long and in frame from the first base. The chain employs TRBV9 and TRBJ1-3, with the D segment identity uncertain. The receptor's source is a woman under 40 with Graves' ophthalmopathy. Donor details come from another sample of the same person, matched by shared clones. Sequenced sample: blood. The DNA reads TGTGCCAGCAGCTCAGTGACCTCTGGAAACACCATATATTTT. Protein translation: CASSSVTSGNTIYF. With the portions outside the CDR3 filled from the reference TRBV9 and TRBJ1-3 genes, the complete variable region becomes DSGVTQTPKHLITATGQRVTLRCSPRSGDLSVYWYQQSLDQGLQFLIQYYNGEERAKGNILERFSAQQFPDLHSELNLSSLELGDSALYFCASSSVTSGNTIYFGEGSWLTVV.